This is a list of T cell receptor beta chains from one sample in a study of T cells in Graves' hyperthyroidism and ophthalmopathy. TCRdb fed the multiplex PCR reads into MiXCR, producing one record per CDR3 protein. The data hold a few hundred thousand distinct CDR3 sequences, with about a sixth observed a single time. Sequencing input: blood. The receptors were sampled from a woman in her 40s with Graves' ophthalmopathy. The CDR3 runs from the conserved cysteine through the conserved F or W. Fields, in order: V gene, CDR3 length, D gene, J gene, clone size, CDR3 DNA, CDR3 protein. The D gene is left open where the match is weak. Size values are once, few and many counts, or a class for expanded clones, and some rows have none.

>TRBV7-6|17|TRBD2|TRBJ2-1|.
TGTGCCAGCAGCTTATCTCTCCGGGCGGGGGGCTACAATGAGCAGTTCTTC
CASSLSLRAGGYNEQFF
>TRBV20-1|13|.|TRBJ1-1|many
TGCAGTGCTAGGGACGGAATGAACACTGAAGCTTTCTTT
CSARDGMNTEAFF
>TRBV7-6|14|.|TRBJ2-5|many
TGTGCCAGCAGCACCTCCCTGGCCCAAGAGACCCAGTACTTC
CASSTSLAQETQYF
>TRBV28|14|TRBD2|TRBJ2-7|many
TGTGCCAGCAGTTTACCTAGCGGGGGATACGAGCAGTACTTC
CASSLPSGGYEQYF
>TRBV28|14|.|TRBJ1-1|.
TGTGCCAGCAGTATTTCAGGTCTGGGCACTGAAGCTTTCTTT
CASSISGLGTEAFF
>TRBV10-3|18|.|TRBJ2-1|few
TGTGCCATCAGTGATCAGGGGTCCACCAGGACAGTTAACAATGAGCAGTTCTTC
CAISDQGSTRTVNNEQFF
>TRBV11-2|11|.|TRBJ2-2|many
TGTGCCAGCAGCTTAGGAGGCGGGCTGTTTTTT
CASSLGGGLFF
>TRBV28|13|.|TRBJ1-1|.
TGTGCCAGCACCTGGGGGCCGACCGCTGAAGCTTTCTTT
CASTWGPTAEAFF
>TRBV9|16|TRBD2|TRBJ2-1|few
TGTGCCAGCAGCGTATTGGGACTAGCGGGTCTCAATGAGCAGTTCTTC
CASSVLGLAGLNEQFF
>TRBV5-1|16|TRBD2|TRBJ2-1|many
TGCGCCAGCAGCTTGGCCCCTAGCGGGGGGGCCGGTGAGCAGTTCTTC
CASSLAPSGGAGEQFF
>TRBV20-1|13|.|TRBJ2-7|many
TGCAGTGCTAGGAGACGCGGGGCCTACGAGCAGTACTTC
CSARRRGAYEQYF
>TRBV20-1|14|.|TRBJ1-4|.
TGCAGTGCTAGGGGGGCCAGTCGCAGTGAAAAACTGTTTTTT
CSARGASRSEKLFF
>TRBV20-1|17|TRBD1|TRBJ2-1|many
TGCAGTGCTTCGGGACAGGGGACTCTGAGCTCCTACAATGAGCAGTTCTTC
CSASGQGTLSSYNEQFF
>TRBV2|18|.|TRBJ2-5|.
TGTGCCAGCAGTTACTCGACTAGGCTAGCGTCGGTCGGGGAGACCCAGTACTTC
CASSYSTRLASVGETQYF
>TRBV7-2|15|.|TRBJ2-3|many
TGTGCCAGCAGCCCTTGGGCGGTAAACACAGATACGCAGTATTTT
CASSPWAVNTDTQYF
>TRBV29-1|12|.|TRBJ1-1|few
TGCAGCGCCGACAAAGAGGGCACTGAAGCTTTCTTT
CSADKEGTEAFF
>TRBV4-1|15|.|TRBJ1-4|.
TGCGCCAGCAGCCTACCGTCGCCAGGCAATGAAAAACTGTTTTTT
CASSLPSPGNEKLFF
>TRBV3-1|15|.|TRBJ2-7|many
TGTGCCAGCAGCCCACGAGGGGGGAGGAACTACGAGCAGTACTTC
CASSPRGGRNYEQYF
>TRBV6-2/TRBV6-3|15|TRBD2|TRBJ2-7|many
TGTGCCAGCAGTTCCGGGGGGATGCTACCTAGTGAGCAGTACTTC
CASSSGGMLPSEQYF
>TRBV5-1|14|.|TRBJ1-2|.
TGCGCCAGCACTTCGGTAACTTCTAACTATGGCTACACCTTC
CASTSVTSNYGYTF
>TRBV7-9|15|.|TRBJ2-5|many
TGTGCCAGCCGAGATGCTGGGGCACTCCAAGAGACCCAGTACTTC
CASRDAGALQETQYF
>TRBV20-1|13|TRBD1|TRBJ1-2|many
TGCAGTGCTACCACAGGACAGGGCCCGGGCTACACCTTC
CSATTGQGPGYTF
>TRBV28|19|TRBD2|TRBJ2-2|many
TGTGCCAGCAGTTTACTAGCGGGAGCCGGAGATAGGAACACCGGGGAGCTGTTTTTT
CASSLLAGAGDRNTGELFF
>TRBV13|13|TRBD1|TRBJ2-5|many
TGTGCCAGCAGCCCACAGGGGGAGGAGACCCAGTACTTC
CASSPQGEETQYF
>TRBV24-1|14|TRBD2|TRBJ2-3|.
TGTGCCACCAACAGCGGGAGGGGCACAGATACGCAGTATTTT
CATNSGRGTDTQYF
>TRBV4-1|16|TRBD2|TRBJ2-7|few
TGCGCCAGCAGCCAGGGACTAGCGGGAGTGAGCTACGAGCAGTACTTC
CASSQGLAGVSYEQYF
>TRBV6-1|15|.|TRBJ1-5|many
TGTGCCAGCAGAGCACAGGGCCGTAGCAATCAGCCCCAGCATTTT
CASRAQGRSNQPQHF
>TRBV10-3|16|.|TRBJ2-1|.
TGTGCCATCAGTGAGTTAGGGGGGGGCGTTTACAATGAGCAGTTCTTC
CAISELGGGVYNEQFF
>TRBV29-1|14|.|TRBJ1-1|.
TGCAGCGTCAACCCGGGCCCAATGAACACTGAAGCTTTCTTT
CSVNPGPMNTEAFF
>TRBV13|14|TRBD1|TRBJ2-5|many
TGTGCCAGCAGTTCGACAGGGGTCAGGGAGACCCAGTACTTC
CASSSTGVRETQYF
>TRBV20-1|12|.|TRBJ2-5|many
TGCAGTGCTGGAATAAGGGGAGAGACCCAGTACTTC
CSAGIRGETQYF
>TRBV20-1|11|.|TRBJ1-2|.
TGCAGTGCTAGTCGGCCGGCTGGCTACACCTTC
CSASRPAGYTF
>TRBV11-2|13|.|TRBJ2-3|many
TGTGCCAGCAGCTTAAATGGGCCGGATACGCAGTATTTT
CASSLNGPDTQYF
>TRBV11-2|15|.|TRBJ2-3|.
TGTGCCAGCAGCTCCCCCGGGACTCTCGCAGATACGCAGTATTTT
CASSSPGTLADTQYF
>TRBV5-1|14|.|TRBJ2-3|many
TGCGCCAGCAGCGATTTGGGGGGCGTAGATACGCAGTATTTT
CASSDLGGVDTQYF
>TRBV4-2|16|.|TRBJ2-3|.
TGTGCCAGCAGCCAAGGATGGGGGGCTAACACAGATACGCAGTATTTT
CASSQGWGANTDTQYF
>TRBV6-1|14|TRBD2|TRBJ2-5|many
TGTGCCAGCAGCAAAGGGACTAGCGTAGAGACCCAGTACTTC
CASSKGTSVETQYF
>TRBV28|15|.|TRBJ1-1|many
TGTGCCAGCAGTCTGGGAGGGGCAGCTGACACTGAAGCTTTCTTT
CASSLGGAADTEAFF
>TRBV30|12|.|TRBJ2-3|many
TGTGCCTGGAATAGTGGGTCAGATACGCAGTATTTT
CAWNSGSDTQYF
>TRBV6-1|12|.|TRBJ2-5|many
TGTGCCAGCAGTCTCAGGGTGGAGACCCAGTACTTC
CASSLRVETQYF
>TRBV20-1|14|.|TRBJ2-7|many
TGCAGTGCTAGAGAGGGGGCGGGCTCCTACGAGCAGTACTTC
CSAREGAGSYEQYF
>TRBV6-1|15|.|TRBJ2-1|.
TGTGCCAGCAGCGGGACGGGCCGGGGCCACAATGAGCAGTTCTTC
CASSGTGRGHNEQFF
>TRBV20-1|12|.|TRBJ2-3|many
TGCAGTGCTTGGGTACCGGGAGATACGCAGTATTTT
CSAWVPGDTQYF
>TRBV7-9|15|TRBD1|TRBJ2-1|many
TGTGCCAGCCTGCTACAGGGGGTCACCTACAATGAGCAGTTCTTC
CASLLQGVTYNEQFF
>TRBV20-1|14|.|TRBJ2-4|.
TGCAGTGCTAGTTTGGCAGAAGGGAGCAACATTCAGTACTTC
CSASLAEGSNIQYF
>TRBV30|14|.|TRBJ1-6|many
TGTGCCTGGAGTGTACAGGGTGGTAATTCACCCCTCCACTTT
CAWSVQGGNSPLHF
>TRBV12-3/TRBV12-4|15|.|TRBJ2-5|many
TGTGCCAGCAGTTTAGCCTTGACAGGACAAGAGACCCAGTACTTC
CASSLALTGQETQYF
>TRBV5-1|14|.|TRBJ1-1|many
TGCGCCAGCAGTCGACTCGACAGGAACACTGAAGCTTTCTTT
CASSRLDRNTEAFF
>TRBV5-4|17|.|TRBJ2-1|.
TGTGCCAGCAGCCCCCATTTAGGGCTGAGCTCCTACAATGAGCAGTTCTTC
CASSPHLGLSSYNEQFF
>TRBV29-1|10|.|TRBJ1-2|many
TGCAGCGTTGATGCCTATGGCTACACCTTC
CSVDAYGYTF
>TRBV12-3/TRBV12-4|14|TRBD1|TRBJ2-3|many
TGTGCCAGCACCCGGGACAGTTACACAGATACGCAGTATTTT
CASTRDSYTDTQYF
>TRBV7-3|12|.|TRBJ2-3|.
TGTGCCAGCAGCCGGGGGCCGGATACGCAGTATTTT
CASSRGPDTQYF
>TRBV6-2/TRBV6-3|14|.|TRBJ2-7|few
TGTGCCAGCGGGGCCAGGCGTCATGGATACGAGCAGTACTTC
CASGARRHGYEQYF